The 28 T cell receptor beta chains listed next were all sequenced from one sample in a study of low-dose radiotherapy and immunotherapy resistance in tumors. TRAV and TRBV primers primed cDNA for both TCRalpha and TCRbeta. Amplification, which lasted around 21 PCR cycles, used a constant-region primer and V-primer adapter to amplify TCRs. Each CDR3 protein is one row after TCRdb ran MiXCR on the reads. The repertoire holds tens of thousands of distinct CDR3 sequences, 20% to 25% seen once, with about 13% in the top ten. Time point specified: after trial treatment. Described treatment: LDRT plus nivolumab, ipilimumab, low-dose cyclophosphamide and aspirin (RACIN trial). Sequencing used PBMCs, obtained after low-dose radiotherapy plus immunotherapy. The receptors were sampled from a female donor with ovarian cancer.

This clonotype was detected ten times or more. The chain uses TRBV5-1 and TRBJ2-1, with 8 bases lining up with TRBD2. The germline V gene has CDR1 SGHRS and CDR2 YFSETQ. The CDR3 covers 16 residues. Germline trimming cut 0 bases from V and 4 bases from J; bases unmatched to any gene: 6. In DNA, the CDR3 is TGCGCCAGCAGCTTGGGGAGCGGGAGTACTTACAATGAGCAGTTCTTC. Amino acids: CASSLGSGSTYNEQFF. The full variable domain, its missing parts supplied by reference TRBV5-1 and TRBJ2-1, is KAGVTQTPRYLIKTRGQQVTLSCSPISGHRSVSWYQQTPGQGLQFLFEYFSETQRNKGNFPGRFSGRQFSNSRSEMNVSTLELGDSALYLCASSLGSGSTYNEQFFGPGTRLTVL.

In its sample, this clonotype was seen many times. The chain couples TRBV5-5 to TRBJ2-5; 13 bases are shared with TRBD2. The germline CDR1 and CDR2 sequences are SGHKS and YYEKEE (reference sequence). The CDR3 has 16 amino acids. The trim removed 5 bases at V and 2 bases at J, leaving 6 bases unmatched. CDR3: CASSLLAGGLQETQYF. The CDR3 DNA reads TGTGCCAGCAGTTTACTAGCGGGGGGGCTACAAGAGACCCAGTACTTC.

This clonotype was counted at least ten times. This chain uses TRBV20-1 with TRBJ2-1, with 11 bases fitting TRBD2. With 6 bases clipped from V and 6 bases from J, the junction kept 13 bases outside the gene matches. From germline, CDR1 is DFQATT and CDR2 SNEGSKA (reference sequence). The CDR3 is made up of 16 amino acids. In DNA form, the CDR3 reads TGCAGTGCGACTAGCGGGATCCCGGGCGCCCTCAATGAGCAGTTCTTC. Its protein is CSATSGIPGALNEQFF.

CDR3 nucleotides: TGTGCCAGCAGTCTGCGCAGGGGGGAAACCTATAATTCACCCCTCCACTTT. Protein product: CASSLRRGETYNSPLHF. V gene TRBV27 combines with J gene TRBJ1-6, with 7 bases fitting TRBD1. The J segment lost 2 bases and the V segment lost 5 bases, leaving 9 bases of the junction unmatched. This CDR3 region has 17 residues. Germline loops: CDR1 MNHEY, CDR2 SMNVEV (reference sequence).

DNA for the CDR3: TGTGCCTGGAGTCGACGACAGGGGGCGGGGGCTGAAGCTTTCTTT. It specifies CAWSRRQGAGAEAFF. This sequence joins TRBV30 and TRBJ1-1; 10 bases are a match to TRBD1. The CDR3 is made up of 15 amino acids. Germline V gives CDR1 GTSNPN, CDR2 SVGIG (reference sequence). Trimming took 2 bases from V and 6 from J; bases not matched to a gene: 9. The full variable domain, completed using reference TRBV30 and TRBJ1-1, is SQTIHQWPATLVQPVGSPLSLECTVEGTSNPNLYWYRQAAGRGLQLLFYSVGIGQISSEVPQNLSASRPQDRQFILSSKKLLLSDSGFYLCAWSRRQGAGAEAFFGQGTRLTVV.

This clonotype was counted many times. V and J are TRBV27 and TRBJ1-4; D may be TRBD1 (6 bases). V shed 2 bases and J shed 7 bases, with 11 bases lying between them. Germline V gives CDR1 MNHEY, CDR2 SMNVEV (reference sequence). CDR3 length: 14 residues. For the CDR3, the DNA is TGTGCCAGCAGTTTAGGCAGGGGAGGTGAAAAACTGTTTTTT. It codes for CASSLGRGGEKLFF.

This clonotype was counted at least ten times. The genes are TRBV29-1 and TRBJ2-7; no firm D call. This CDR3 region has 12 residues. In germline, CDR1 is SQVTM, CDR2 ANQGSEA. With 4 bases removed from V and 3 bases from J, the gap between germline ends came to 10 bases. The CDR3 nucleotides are TGCAGCGTTGGTGACCGGATCTACGAGCAGTACTTC. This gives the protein CSVGDRIYEQYF.

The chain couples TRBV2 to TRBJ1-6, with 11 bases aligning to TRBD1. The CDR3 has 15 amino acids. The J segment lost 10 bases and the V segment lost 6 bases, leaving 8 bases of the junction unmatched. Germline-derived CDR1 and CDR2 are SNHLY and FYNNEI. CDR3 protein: CASREGTGGLSPLHF. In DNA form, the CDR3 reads TGTGCCAGCAGGGAGGGGACAGGGGGATTATCACCCCTCCACTTT.

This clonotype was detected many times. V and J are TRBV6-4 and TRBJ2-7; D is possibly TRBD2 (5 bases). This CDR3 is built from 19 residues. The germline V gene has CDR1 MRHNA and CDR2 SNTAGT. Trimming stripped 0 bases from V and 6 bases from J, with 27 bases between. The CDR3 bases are TGTGCCAGCAGTGACTCGAACCCCGGACGGAGGAGTGCGGCACTCGAGCAGTACTTC. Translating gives CASSDSNPGRRSAALEQYF.

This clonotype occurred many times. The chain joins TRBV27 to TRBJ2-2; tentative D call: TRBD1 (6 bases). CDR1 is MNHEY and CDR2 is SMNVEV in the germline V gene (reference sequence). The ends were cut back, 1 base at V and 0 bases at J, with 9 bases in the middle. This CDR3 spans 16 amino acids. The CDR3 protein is CASSLFGTPNTGELFF. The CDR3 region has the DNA TGTGCCAGCAGTTTATTCGGGACACCGAACACCGGGGAGCTGTTTTTT.

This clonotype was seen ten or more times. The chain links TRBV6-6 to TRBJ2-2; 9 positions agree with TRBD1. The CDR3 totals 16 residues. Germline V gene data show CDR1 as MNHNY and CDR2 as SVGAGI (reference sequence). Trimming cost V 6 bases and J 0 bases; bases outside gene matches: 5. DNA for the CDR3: TGTGCCAGCAGCCAACAGGGGGCCTCGAACACCGGGGAGCTGTTTTTT. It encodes CASSQQGASNTGELFF.

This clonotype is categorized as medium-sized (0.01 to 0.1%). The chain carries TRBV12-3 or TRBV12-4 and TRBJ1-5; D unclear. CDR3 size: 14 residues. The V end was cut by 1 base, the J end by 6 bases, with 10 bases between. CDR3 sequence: CASSLGGPGQPQHF. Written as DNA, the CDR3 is TGTGCCAGCAGTTTAGGAGGGCCGGGTCAGCCCCAGCATTTT.

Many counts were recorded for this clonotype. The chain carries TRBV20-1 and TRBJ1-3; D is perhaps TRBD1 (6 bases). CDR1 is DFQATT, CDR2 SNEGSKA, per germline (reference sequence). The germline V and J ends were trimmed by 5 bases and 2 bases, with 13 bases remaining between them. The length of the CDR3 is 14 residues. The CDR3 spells CSAAGVGAGNTIYF. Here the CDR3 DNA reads TGCAGTGCTGCAGGGGTGGGAGCTGGAAACACCATATATTTT.

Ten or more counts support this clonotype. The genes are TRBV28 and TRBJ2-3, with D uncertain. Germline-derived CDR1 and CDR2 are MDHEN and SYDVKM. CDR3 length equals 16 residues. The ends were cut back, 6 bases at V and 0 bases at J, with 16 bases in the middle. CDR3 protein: CASSPRSVGSTDTQYF. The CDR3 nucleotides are TGTGCCAGCAGCCCACGGTCTGTCGGGAGCACAGATACGCAGTATTTT.

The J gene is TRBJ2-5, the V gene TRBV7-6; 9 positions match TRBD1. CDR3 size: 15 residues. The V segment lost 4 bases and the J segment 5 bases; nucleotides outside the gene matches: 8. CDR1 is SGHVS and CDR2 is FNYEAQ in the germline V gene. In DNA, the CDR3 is TGTGCCAGCAGCTCGGGACAGGGTATTAGGGAGACCCAGTACTTC. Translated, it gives CASSSGQGIRETQYF.

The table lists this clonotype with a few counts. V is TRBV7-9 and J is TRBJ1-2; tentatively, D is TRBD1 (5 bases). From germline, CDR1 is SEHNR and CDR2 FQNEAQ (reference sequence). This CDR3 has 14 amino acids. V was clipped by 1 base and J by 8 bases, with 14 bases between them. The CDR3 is CASSLVLTGWGYTF. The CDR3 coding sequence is TGTGCCAGCAGCTTAGTCCTCACAGGATGGGGCTACACCTTC.

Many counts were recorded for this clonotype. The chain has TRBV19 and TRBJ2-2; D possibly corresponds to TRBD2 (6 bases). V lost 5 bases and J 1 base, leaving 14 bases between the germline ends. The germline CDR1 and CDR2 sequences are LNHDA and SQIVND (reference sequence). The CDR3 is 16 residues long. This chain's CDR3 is CASSARLGRNTGELFF. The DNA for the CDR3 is TGTGCCAGTAGTGCCAGACTAGGGAGGAACACCGGGGAGCTGTTTTTT.

DNA of the CDR3: TGTGCCAGTACCCTGGCGGGTCTTGTATCGCCCCAGCATTTT. It codes for CASTLAGLVSPQHF. The chain links TRBV28 to TRBJ1-5; D gene unclear. Germline V gene lookup returns CDR1 MDHEN and CDR2 SYDVKM. The CDR3 runs 14 residues. V was pared by 9 bases and J by 9 bases, with 21 bases between.

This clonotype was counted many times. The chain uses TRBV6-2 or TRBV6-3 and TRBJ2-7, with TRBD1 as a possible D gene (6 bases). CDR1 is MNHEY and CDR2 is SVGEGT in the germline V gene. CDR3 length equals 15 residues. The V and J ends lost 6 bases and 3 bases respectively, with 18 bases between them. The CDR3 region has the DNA TGTGCCAGCAGCAGGGGCCGGACAGCCTTCTACGAGCAGTACTTC. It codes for CASSRGRTAFYEQYF.

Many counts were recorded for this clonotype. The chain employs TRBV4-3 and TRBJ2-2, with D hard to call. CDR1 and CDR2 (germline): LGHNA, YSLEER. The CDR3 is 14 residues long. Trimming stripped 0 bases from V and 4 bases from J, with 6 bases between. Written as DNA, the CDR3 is TGCGCCAGCAGCCAAGAGGGGATCACCGGGGAGCTGTTTTTT. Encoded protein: CASSQEGITGELFF.

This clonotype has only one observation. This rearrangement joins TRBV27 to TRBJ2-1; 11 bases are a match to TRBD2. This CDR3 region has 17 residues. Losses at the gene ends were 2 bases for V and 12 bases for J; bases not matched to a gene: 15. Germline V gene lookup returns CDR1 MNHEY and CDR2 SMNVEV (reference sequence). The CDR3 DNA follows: TGTGCCAGCAGTTTAGAGGGCCCGGGACTAGCGGCGGTGGGGCAGTTCTTC. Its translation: CASSLEGPGLAAVGQFF.

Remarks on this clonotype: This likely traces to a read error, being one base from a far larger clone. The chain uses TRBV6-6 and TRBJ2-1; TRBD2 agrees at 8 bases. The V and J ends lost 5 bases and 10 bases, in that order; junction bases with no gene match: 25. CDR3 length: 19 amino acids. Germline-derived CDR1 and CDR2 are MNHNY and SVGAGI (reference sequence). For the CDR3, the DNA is TGTGCCAGCAGTCCCCGGAGGGGAGCGGGAGAGAGGGCCTCCTACGAGCAGTTCTTC. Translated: CASSPRRGAGERASYEQFF.

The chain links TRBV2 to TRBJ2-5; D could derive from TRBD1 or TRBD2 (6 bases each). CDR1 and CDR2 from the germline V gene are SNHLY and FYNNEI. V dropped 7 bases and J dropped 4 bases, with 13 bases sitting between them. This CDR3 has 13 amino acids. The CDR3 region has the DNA TGTGCCAGCACCCGGGGGCGTTCAGAGACCCAGTACTTC. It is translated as CASTRGRSETQYF.

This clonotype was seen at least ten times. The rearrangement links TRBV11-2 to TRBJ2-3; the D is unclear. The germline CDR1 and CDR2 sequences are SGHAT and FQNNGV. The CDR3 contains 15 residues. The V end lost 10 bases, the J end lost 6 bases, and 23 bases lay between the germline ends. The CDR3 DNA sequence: TGTGCCACCCGCCGGACCCACTCGTTTCGGGATACGCAGTATTTT. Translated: CATRRTHSFRDTQYF. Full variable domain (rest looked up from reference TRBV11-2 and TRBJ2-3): EAGVAQSPRYKIIEKRQSVAFWCNPISGHATLYWYQQILGQGPKLLIQFQNNGVVDDSQLPKDRFSAERLKGVDSTLKIQPAKLEDSAVYLCATRRTHSFRDTQYFGPGTRLTVL.

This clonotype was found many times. The CDR3: CASSPDNSYNEQFF. For the CDR3, the DNA is TGTGCCAGTAGCCCGGACAACTCCTACAATGAGCAGTTCTTC. V is TRBV19 and J is TRBJ2-1, with D perhaps TRBD1 (5 bases). In germline, CDR1 is LNHDA, CDR2 SQIVND (reference sequence). This CDR3 is built from 14 residues. Deletions cut 6 bases from V and 0 bases from J, with 9 bases between.

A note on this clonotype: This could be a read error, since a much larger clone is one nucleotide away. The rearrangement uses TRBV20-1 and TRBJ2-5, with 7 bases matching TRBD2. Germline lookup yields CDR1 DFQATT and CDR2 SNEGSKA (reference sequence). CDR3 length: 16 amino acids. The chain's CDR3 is CSASGAGVTKRETQNF. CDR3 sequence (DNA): TGCAGTGCTAGCGGGGCGGGGGTTACGAAGAGGGAGACCCAGAACTTC.

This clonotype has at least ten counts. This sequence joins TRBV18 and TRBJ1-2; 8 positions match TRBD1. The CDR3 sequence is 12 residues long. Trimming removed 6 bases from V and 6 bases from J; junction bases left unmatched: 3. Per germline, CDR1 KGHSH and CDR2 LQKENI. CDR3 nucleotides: TGTGCCAGCTCTCCGGACAGGGATGGCTACACCTTC. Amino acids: CASSPDRDGYTF.

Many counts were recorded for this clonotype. The DNA for the CDR3 is TGTGCCAGCACCCGAGGGGGGAGAACCTACGAGCAGTACTTC. Its protein product is CASTRGGRTYEQYF. The chain combines TRBV2 with TRBJ2-7; D is possibly TRBD1 or TRBD2 (6 bases each). Germline CDR1 is SNHLY and CDR2 is FYNNEI. V lost 7 bases, J lost 2 bases, and 15 bases lay in between. The CDR3 length is 14 residues.